The present T cell receptor beta chain was sequenced within a study of shared clonotypes between healthy human individuals. About this clone: As yet, its antigen is unknown.

Sequencing was performed with immunoSEQ multiplex PCR; in TCRdb, only in-frame clones are kept and a portion is missing. Of 300,000 to 400,000 clones in the sample, around four fifths are singletons; the top ten hold 8.5% to 12%. The CDR3 runs to 14 residues. Trimming removed 5 bases from V and 7 bases from J, with 15 bases in between. Germline lookup yields CDR1 LNHDA and CDR2 SQIVND (reference sequence). Only Caucasian adults living in Nashville, Tennessee served as donors. The study's findings and limits: Blood was the only sampled material, and tissue repertoires likely differ.

This receptor was obtained from a young man in good health. The source material was memory CD4+ T cells sorted from blood. The sample's subset: CD45RA-negative fraction. This chain links TRBV19 with TRBJ1-5; D is possibly TRBD1 (6 bases). The CDR3 nucleotides read TGTGCCAGTAGTCCTCGGACAGCGGGGCAGCCCCAGCATTTT. It yields the protein CASSPRTAGQPQHF.